This TCR beta chain was sequenced during a study of radiotherapy plus CTLA-4 blockade in lung cancer. Study summary: Of all patients, approximately 18% responded objectively and around 31% showed disease control.

Findings and limits, study-wide: Response, reportedly, was best predicted by interferon-beta along with early blood T cell clone dynamics. Among blood TCR repertoires after radiotherapy plus ipilimumab, tumor-derived clones expanded.

For this clone: What it binds is unknown.

Sequencing used immunoSEQ multiplex PCR; TCRdb keeps in-frame clones, though not all of them. The data contain roughly 58,000 clones, approximately 82% of them seen just once; the ten biggest clones take up approximately 6.1%. Chemo-refractory metastatic non-small-cell lung cancer patients received focal radiation with ipilimumab CTLA-4 blockade. V shed 8 bases, J shed 4 bases, and the junction held 5 bases outside the gene matches. This CDR3 has 14 residues. Per the germline V gene, CDR1 is SNHLY and CDR2 is FYNNEI. V usage is TRBV2 and J usage is TRBJ1-5, with TRBD1 identical over 10 bases. The specimen was peripheral blood, collected from a patient treated with radiotherapy plus ipilimumab. The sequence came from a human donor with non-small cell lung cancer whose response to radiotherapy plus ipilimumab could not be evaluated. This chain's CDR3 is CASRQGAGNQPQHF. The DNA for the CDR3 is TGTGCCAGCCGACAGGGGGCGGGAAATCAGCCCCAGCATTTT.